This T cell receptor (beta chain) was sequenced during a study of shared clonotypes between healthy human individuals. Trimming stripped 5 bases from V and 3 bases from J, with 32 bases between. Germline V gene lookup returns CDR1 MDHEN and CDR2 SYDVKM. CDR3 size: 21 residues. The authors ran the assay at deep level. Repertoires were generated with immunoSEQ multiplex PCR, while TCRdb's copy carries only in-frame clones and drops some. The repertoire holds roughly 500,000 clones, with almost 97% as singletons. With regard to this clone: Its antigen remains unidentified.

The study's findings and limits: Clonotypes not shared had lower generation probabilities than those common to all four donors. Only blood was sampled, and tissue TCR repertoires likely differ from blood ones. Sharing across four donors was highest in naive CD4 (around 5%) and lowest in memory CD8 (roughly 0.4%).

This chain connects TRBV28 to TRBJ2-1, with D maybe TRBD2 (6 bases). Material for sequencing was naive CD4+ T cells sorted from blood. As to subset: CD45RA+ positively selected. The TCR comes from a woman in her twenties or thirties in good health. The DNA of the CDR3 is TGTGCCAGCAGTCCAGGACTGCAACGGAGGAATGAACCCGGGGGCTACAATGAGCAGTTCTTC. Amino acids: CASSPGLQRRNEPGGYNEQFF.